This T cell receptor beta chain was identified in a study of follicular helper T cells after annual influenza vaccination. Turning to the study itself: For some subjects, blood spans the 2013-2014, 2014-2015 and 2015-2016 annual vaccinations.

Profiling relied on immunoSEQ multiplex PCR, and the TCRdb table lists in-frame clones only, not all of them. The sample shows over 8,500 clones, roughly four fifths of them seen only once. This clone was found once. Donors with HIV/AIDS, active malignancy, immunomodulators or active illness were excluded. Trimming took off 2 bases at V and 0 bases at J, with 11 bases between the two ends. This CDR3 is built from 15 residues. In germline, CDR1 is MNHEY, CDR2 SVGAGI. The rearrangement uses TRBV6-5 and TRBJ2-7; D may match TRBD1 or TRBD2 (5 bases each). The TCR comes from an adult who received the influenza vaccine. The starting material was CXCR5- memory CD4+ T cells sorted from blood, obtained 6 weeks after influenza vaccination. The CDR3, as DNA: TGTGCCAGCAGTTACACCGGGACGGTCTCCTACGAGCAGTACTTC. This encodes CASSYTGTVSYEQYF.